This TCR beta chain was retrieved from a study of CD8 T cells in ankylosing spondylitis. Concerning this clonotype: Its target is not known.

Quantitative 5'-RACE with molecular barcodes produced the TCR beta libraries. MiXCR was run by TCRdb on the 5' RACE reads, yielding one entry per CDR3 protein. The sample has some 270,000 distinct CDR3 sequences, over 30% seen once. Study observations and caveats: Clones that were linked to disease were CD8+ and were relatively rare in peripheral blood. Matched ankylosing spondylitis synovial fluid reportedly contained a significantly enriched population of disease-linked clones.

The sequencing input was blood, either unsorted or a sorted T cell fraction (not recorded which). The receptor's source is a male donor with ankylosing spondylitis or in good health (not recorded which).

CDR3 in DNA: TGCAGTGCTCCTCCTGCAGGGACGGGAAACACCATATATTTT. Its translation: CSAPPAGTGNTIYF. The rearrangement links TRBV20-1 to TRBJ1-3; possible D gene TRBD1, 5 bases. The CDR3 runs to 14 residues. Germline CDR1 DFQATT, CDR2 SNEGSKA (reference sequence). The germline V and J ends were trimmed by 5 bases and 4 bases, with 15 bases remaining between them.